This TCR beta chain was sequenced during a study of shared clonotypes between healthy human individuals. Between the trimmed V and J ends, which lost 4 bases and 9 bases, there was a span of 16 bases. The germline V gene encodes CDR1 SGHVS and CDR2 FQNEAQ. This CDR3 is built from 15 residues. Authors' data handling: As immunoSEQ supplied junction-only sequences (without quality scores), filtering differed. Sequenced by immunoSEQ multiplex PCR; TCRdb stores in-frame clones only, minus some. D and trimming come from the DNA, and the V and J calls and clone size come from that table. This sample has some 2 million clones, with approximately 95% found just once. Remarks on this clone: Its antigen is still unknown.

Study-wide points: The naive CD4 repertoires of a few donors were compared, and around 5.1% of clonotypes were shared.

CD8 cells regarded as naive lacked CD45RO, were positively chosen for CCR7, and omitted terminally differentiated effector memory CD45RA+ cells. This receptor was identified in a man younger than 30 in good health. The chain carries TRBV7-8 and TRBJ2-6, with a tentative D call TRBD2 (5 bases). Sequencing was performed on naive CD8+ T cells sorted from blood. This chain's CDR3 is CASSSEGRALNVLTF. CDR3 sequence (DNA): TGTGCCAGCAGCTCCGAGGGTAGGGCCCTCAACGTCCTGACTTTC.